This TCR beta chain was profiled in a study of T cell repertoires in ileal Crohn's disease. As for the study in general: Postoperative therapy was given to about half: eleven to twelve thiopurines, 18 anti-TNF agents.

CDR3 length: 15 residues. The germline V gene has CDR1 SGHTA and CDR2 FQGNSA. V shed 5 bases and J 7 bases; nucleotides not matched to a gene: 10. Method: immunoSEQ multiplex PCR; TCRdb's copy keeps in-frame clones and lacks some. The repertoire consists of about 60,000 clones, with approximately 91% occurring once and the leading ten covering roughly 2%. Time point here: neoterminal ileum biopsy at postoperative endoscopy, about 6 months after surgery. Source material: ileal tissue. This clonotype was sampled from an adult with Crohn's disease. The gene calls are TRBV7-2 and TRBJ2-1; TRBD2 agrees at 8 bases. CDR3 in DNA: TGTGCCAGCAGCCACAGCGGGAGTCCGGGGAATGAGCAGTTCTTC. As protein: CASSHSGSPGNEQFF.